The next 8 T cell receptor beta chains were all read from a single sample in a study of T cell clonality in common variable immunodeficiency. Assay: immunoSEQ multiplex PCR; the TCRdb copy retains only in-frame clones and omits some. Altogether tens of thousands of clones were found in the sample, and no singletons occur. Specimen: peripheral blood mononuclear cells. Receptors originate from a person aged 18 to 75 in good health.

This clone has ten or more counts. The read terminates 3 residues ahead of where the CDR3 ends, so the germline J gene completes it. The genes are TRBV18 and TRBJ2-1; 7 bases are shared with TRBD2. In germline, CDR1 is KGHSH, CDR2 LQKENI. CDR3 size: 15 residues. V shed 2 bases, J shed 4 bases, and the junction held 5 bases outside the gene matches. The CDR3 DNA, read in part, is TGTGCCAGCTCACCAAGGGCTAGCGGTTACAATGAG. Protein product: CASSPRASGYNE. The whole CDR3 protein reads CASSPRASGYNEQFF.

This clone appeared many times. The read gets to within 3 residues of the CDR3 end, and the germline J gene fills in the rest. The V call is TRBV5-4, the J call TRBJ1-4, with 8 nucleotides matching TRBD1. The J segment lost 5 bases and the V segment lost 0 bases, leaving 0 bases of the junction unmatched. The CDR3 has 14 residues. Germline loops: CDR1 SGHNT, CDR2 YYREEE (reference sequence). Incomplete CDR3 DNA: TGTGCCAGCAGCTTGGGACAGGGGAATGAAAAA. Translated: CASSLGQGNEK. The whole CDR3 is CASSLGQGNEKLFF.

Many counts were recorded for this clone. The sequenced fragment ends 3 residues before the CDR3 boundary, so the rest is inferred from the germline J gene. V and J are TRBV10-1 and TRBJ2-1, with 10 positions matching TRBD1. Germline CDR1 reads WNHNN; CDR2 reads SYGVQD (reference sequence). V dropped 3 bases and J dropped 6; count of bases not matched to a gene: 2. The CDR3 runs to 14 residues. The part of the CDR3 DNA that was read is TGCGCCAGCAGTGATAGGACAGGGGGCAATGAG. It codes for CASSDRTGGNE. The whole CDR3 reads CASSDRTGGNEQFF.

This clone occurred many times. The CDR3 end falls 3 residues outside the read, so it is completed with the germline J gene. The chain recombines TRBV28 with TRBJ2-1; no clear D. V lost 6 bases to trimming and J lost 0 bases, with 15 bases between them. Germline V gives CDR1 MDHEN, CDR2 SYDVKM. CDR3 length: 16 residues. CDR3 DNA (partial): TGTGCCAGCAGCCCCCCTAGGTTAAGCTCCTACAATGAG. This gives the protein CASSPPRLSSYNE. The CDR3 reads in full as CASSPPRLSSYNEQFF.

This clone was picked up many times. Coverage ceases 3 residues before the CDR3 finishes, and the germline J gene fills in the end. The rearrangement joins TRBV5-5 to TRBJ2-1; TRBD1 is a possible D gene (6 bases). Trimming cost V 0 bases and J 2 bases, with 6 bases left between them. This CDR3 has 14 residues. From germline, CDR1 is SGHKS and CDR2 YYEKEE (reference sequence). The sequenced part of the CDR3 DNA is TGTGCCAGCAGCTTGGGACAGGCCTACAATGAG. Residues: CASSLGQAYNE. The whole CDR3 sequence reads CASSLGQAYNEQFF.

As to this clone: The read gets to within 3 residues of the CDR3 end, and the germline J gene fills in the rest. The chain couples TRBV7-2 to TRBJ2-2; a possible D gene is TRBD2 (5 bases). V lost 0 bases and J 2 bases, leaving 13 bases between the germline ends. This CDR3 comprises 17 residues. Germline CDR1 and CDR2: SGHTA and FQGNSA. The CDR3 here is CASSLAVTLANTGELFF. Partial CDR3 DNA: TGTGCCAGCAGCTTAGCGGTAACGCTAGCCAACACCGGGGAG.

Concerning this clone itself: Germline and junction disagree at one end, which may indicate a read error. The CDR3 DNA, read in part, is TGTGCCTGGATGACTAGCGGGCTCTATGAC. Translated, it gives CAWMTSGLYD. The whole CDR3 sequence is CAWMTSGLYDYTF. The genes are TRBV30 and TRBJ1-2; D gene uncertain. The read ends 3 residues before the CDR3 terminus; that terminus is restored from the germline J gene. Per germline, CDR1 GTSNPN and CDR2 SVGIG (reference sequence). CDR3 size: 13 residues.

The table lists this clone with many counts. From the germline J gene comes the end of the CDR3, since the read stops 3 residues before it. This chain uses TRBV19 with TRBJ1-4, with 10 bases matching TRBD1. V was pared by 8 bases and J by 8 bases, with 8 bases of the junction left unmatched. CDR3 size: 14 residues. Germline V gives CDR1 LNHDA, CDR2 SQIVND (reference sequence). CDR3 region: CASHRGTGEEKLFF. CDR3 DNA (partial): TGTGCCAGTCACAGGGGGACAGGGGAAGAAAAA.